Detailed here is one T cell receptor beta chain. These data belong to a study of CXCR3-negative and CXCR3-positive naive CD8 T cells. Germline V gives CDR1 MDHEN, CDR2 SYDVKM. This CDR3 spans 16 amino acids. Libraries of TRB cDNA were made by 5' RACE and carried UMIs. With the 5' RACE reads reprocessed, TCRdb shows one record per CDR3 protein and no DNA. This sample's clone table lists tens of thousands of distinct CDR3 sequences. This receptor was identified in a human donor in good health. Some clones in this sample may be carry-over from other donors' samples. The rearrangement uses TRBV28 and TRBJ1-5; TCRdb returns TRBD1, unconfirmable since there is no DNA. The source material was memory CD8+ T cells from blood. The CDR3 sequence: CASSLNTGHSNQPQHF.